This TCR beta chain was captured by sequencing in a study of T cells in Graves' hyperthyroidism and ophthalmopathy. Graves' hyperthyroidism was deemed stable given no ophthalmopathy progression within 18 months. The study based diagnoses on clinical symptoms, serum thyroxine and TRAb, thyroid ultrasound and orbital computed tomography. A note on this clonotype: As yet, its antigen is unknown.

Germline values: CDR1 SGHKS, CDR2 YYEKEE (reference sequence). V was shortened by 1 base and J by 2 bases, with 6 bases between the two germline ends. The CDR3 is 14 residues long. Regarding the study as a whole: A 13 V-J model separated ophthalmopathy from stable hyperthyroidism.

Amplification of TCR beta CDR3 regions was performed using RNA transcripts as template. HTBI primers drove first-round RT-PCR of the TCR CDR3. TCRdb re-called the multiplex PCR reads with MiXCR, one entry per CDR3 protein. The data show about 560,000 distinct CDR3 sequences, around 15% seen once. The rearrangement uses TRBV5-5 and TRBJ1-4; D call uncertain. The receptor's source is a woman younger than 35 with Graves' hyperthyroidism. Sequencing input: blood. CDR3 in amino acids: CASSLWTTNEKLFF. CDR3 in DNA: TGTGCCAGCAGCTTGTGGACTACTAATGAAAAACTGTTTTTT. The complete variable domain, with remaining parts taken from reference TRBV5-5 and TRBJ1-4, reads DAGVTQSPTHLIKTRGQQVTLRCSPISGHKSVSWYQQVLGQGPQFIFQYYEKEERGRGNFPDRFSARQFPNYSSELNVNALLLGDSALYLCASSLWTTNEKLFFGSGTQLSVL.